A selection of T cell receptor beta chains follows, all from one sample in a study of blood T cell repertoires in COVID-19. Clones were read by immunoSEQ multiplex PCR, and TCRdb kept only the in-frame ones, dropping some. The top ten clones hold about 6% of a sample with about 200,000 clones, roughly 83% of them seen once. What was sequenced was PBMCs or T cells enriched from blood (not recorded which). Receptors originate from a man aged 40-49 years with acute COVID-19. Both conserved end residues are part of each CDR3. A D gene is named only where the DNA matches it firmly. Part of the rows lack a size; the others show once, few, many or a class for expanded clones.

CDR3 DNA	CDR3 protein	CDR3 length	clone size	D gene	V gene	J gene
TGTGCCAGCAAGGGAGGGGACACAATTTTCATTGGCTACACCTTC	CASKGGDTIFIGYTF	15	few	.	TRBV28	TRBJ1-2
TGTGCCAGCAGCTTCCCGACAGGGAAGGACGAGCAGTACTTC	CASSFPTGKDEQYF	14	.	TRBD1	TRBV7-9	TRBJ2-7
TGTGCCAGCAGCTTGGGACGGGATCAGACCCAGTACTTC	CASSLGRDQTQYF	13	.	.	TRBV5-4	TRBJ2-5
TGTGCCAGCAGCCAAGTAGGGGTTTTTAGTGGCTACACCTTC	CASSQVGVFSGYTF	14	.	.	TRBV14	TRBJ1-2
TGTGCCAGCAGTTGGTGGAGGGGGCGGGATCAGCCCCAGCATTTT	CASSWWRGRDQPQHF	15	once	TRBD1	TRBV28	TRBJ1-5
TGTGCCAGCTCTACAGGGAGCGGTCAGCCCCAGCATTTT	CASSTGSGQPQHF	13	.	.	TRBV27	TRBJ1-5
TGTGCCAGCAGTCCGGACAGGCTAGACACCGGGGAGCTGTTTTTT	CASSPDRLDTGELFF	15	.	TRBD1	TRBV2	TRBJ2-2
TGTGCCAGCAGCGATCAGTTCAATCAGCCCCAGCATTTT	CASSDQFNQPQHF	13	.	.	TRBV5-6	TRBJ1-5
TGTGCCAGCAGCCCCGGGGGGAACACTGAAGCTTTCTTT	CASSPGGNTEAFF	13	.	.	TRBV7-3	TRBJ1-1
TGTGCCAGCTCCCCCGGCAATCAGCCCCAGCATTTT	CASSPGNQPQHF	12	.	.	TRBV18	TRBJ1-5
TGCGCCAGCAGCTTGGCCCCTAACACTGAAGCTTTCTTT	CASSLAPNTEAFF	13	.	.	TRBV5-1	TRBJ1-1
TGTGCCAGCAGTTTGGTGGCAGGGAACAATCAGCCCCAGCATTTT	CASSLVAGNNQPQHF	15	.	.	TRBV27	TRBJ1-5
TGTGCCTGGAGTGATACGACAGGGCTGGCCTACGAGCAGTACTTC	CAWSDTTGLAYEQYF	15	few	TRBD1	TRBV30	TRBJ2-7
TGTGCCAGCAGTTTACTCTCCTCGGGGACCCAGTACTTC	CASSLLSSGTQYF	13	.	.	TRBV28	TRBJ2-5
TGTGCCAGCAGTAGACAGGGGGCGAATTACGAGCAGTACTTC	CASSRQGANYEQYF	14	.	TRBD1	TRBV27	TRBJ2-7
TGCGCCAGCAGCAAAGAGGCGTATACCTTTGCAGATACGCAGTATTTT	CASSKEAYTFADTQYF	16	.	.	TRBV5-1	TRBJ2-3
TGCGCCAGCAGCCGTAAACAGGGACAGCCAAACTCCTACGAGCAGTACTTC	CASSRKQGQPNSYEQYF	17	.	TRBD1	TRBV5-1	TRBJ2-7